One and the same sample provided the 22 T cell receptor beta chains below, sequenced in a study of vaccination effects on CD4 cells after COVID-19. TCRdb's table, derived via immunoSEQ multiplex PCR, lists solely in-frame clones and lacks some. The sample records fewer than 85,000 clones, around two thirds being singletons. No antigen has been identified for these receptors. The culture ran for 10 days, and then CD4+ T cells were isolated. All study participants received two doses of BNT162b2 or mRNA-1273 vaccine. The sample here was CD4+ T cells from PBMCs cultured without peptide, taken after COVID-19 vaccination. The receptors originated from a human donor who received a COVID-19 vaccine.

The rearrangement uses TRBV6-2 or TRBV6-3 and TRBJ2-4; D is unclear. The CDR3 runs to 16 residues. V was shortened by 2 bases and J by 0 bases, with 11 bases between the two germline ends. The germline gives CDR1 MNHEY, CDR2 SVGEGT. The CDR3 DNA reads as TGTGCCAGCAGTTACAACTCTCCTGTAGCCAAAAACATTCAGTACTTC. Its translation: CASSYNSPVAKNIQYF.

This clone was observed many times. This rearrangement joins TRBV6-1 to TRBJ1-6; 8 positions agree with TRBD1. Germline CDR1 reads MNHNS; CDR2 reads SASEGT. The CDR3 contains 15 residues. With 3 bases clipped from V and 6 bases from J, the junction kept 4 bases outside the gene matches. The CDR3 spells CASSDRTGTNSPLHF. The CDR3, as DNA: TGTGCCAGCAGTGACCGGACAGGGACTAATTCACCCCTCCACTTT.

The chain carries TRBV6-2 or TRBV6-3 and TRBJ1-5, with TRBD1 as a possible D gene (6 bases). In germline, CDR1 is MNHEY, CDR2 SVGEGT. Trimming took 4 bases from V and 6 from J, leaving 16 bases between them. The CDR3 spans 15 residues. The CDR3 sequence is CASSSGGGLGQPQHF. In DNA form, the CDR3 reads TGTGCCAGCAGTTCGGGGGGCGGGTTAGGTCAGCCCCAGCATTTT.

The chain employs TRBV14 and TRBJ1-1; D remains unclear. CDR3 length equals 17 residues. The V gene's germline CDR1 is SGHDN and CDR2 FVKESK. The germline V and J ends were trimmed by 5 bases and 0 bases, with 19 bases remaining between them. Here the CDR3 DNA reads TGTGCCAGCAGCTCCCGGCAAGGTAGTAATATGAACACTGAAGCTTTCTTT. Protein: CASSSRQGSNMNTEAFF.

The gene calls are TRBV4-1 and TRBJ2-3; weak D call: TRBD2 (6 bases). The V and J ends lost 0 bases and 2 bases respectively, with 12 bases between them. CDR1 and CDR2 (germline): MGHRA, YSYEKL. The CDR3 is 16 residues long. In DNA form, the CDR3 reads TGCGCCAGCAGCCAAGATTGGCGGGGTTACACAGATACGCAGTATTTT. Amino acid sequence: CASSQDWRGYTDTQYF.

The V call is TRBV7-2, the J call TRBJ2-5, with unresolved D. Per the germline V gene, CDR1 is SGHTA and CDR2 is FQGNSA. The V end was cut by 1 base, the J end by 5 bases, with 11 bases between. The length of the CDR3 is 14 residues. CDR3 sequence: CASSLGYSHETQYF. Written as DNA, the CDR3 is TGTGCCAGCAGCTTAGGCTACAGCCACGAGACCCAGTACTTC.

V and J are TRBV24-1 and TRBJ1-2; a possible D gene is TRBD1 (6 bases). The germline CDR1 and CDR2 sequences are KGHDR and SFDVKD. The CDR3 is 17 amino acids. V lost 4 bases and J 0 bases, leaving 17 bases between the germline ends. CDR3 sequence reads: CATSDPGQGQSNYGYTF. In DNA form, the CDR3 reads TGTGCCACCAGTGACCCCGGGCAGGGACAATCTAACTATGGCTACACCTTC.

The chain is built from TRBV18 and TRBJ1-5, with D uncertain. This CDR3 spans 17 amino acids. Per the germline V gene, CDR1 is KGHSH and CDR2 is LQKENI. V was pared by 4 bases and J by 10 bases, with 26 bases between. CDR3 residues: CASSLSPVIGHISPQHF. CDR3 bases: TGTGCCAGCTCACTGAGCCCCGTCATCGGGCACATCAGCCCCCAGCATTTT.

CDR3 DNA: TGTGCCAGCAGCTCACGACAGGATGCCTACGAGCAGTACGTC. Translated: CASSSRQDAYEQYV. This rearrangement joins TRBV5-4 to TRBJ2-7, with D maybe TRBD1 (6 bases). The CDR3 is made up of 14 amino acids. Trimming stripped 3 bases from V and 2 bases from J, with 12 bases between. Germline V lookup: CDR1 SGHNT, CDR2 YYREEE (reference sequence).

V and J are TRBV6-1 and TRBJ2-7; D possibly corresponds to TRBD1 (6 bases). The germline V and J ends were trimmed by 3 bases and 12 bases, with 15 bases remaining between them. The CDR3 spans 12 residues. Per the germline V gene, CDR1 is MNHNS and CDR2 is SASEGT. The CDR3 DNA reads TGTGCCAGCAGTGATAGACAGGACGGAGGGTACGTC. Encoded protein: CASSDRQDGGYV.

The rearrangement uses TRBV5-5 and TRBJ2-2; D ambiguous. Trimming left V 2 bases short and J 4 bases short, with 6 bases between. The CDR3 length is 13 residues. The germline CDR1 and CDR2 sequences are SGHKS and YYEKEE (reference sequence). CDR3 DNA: TGTGCCAGCAGCTTAGTTATCACCGGGGAGCTGTTTTTT. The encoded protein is CASSLVITGELFF.

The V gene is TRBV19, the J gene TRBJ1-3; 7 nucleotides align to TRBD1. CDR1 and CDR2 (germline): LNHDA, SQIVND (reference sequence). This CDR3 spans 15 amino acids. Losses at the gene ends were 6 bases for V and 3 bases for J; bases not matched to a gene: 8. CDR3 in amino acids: CASRDDRAFGNTIYF. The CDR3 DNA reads TGTGCCAGTAGGGATGACAGGGCGTTTGGAAACACCATATATTTT.

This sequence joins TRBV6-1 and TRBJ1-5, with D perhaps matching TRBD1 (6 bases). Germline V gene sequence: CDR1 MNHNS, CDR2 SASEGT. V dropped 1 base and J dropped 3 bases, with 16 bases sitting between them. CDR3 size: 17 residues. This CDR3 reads CASSEENRAPYNQPQHF. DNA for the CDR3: TGTGCCAGCAGTGAAGAAAACAGGGCACCTTACAATCAGCCCCAGCATTTT.

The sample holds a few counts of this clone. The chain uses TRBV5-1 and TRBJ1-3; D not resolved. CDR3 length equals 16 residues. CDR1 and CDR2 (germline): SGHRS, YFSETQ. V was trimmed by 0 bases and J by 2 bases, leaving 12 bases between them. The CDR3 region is CASSLGGGGAGNTIYF. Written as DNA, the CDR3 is TGCGCCAGCAGCTTGGGAGGAGGAGGTGCTGGAAACACCATATATTTT. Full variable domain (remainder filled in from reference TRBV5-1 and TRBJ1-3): KAGVTQTPRYLIKTRGQQVTLSCSPISGHRSVSWYQQTPGQGLQFLFEYFSETQRNKGNFPGRFSGRQFSNSRSEMNVSTLELGDSALYLCASSLGGGGAGNTIYFGEGSWLTVV.

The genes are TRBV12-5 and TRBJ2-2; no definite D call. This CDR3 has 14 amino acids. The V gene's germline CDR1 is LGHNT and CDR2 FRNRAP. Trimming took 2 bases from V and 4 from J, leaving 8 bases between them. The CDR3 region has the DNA TGTGCTAGTGGTTTGCTGGGTTTCACCGGGGAGCTGTTTTTT. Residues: CASGLLGFTGELFF. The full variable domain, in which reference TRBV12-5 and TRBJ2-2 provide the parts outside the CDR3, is DARVTQTPRHKVTEMGQEVTMRCQPILGHNTVFWYRQTMMQGLELLAYFRNRAPLDDSGMPKDRFSAEMPDATLATLKIQPSEPRDSAVYFCASGLLGFTGELFFGEGSRLTVL.

As DNA, the CDR3 is TGTGCCAGCAGCTGGACAGGGGTTGCTGCAAACATTCAGTACTTC. Translated: CASSWTGVAANIQYF. The chain is built from TRBV7-9 and TRBJ2-4; TRBD1 aligns across 9 bases. Germline-derived CDR1 and CDR2 are SEHNR and FQNEAQ (reference sequence). V was clipped by 4 bases and J by 6 bases; unmatched bases: 7. The CDR3 sequence is 15 residues long.

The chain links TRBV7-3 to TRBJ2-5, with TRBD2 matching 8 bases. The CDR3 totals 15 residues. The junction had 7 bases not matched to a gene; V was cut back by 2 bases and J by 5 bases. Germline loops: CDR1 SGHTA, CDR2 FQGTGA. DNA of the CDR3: TGTGCCAGCAGCTTATCGGCGGGGGGATGGGAGACCCAGTACTTC. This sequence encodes CASSLSAGGWETQYF.

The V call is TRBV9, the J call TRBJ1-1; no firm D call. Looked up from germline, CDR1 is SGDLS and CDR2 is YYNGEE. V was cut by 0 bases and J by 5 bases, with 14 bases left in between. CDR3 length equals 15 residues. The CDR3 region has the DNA TGTGCCAGCAGCGTAGAGGCGGGAAGGGAAACTGAAGCTTTCTTT. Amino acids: CASSVEAGRETEAFF.

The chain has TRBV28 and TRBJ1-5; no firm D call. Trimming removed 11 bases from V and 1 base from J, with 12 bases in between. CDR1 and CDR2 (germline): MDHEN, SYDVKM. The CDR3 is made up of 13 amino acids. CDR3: CASSAGSNQPQHF. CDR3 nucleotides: TGTGCCTCCTCGGCTGGAAGCAATCAGCCCCAGCATTTT.

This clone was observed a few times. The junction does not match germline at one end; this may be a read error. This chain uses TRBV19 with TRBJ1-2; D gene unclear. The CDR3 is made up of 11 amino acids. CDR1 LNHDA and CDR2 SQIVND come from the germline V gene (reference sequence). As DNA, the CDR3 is TGTGCCAGTACCGACCGGGATCGGCCCTACTTC. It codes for CASTDRDRPYF.

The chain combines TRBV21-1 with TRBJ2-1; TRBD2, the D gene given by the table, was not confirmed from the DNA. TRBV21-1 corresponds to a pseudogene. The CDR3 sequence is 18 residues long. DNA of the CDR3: TGTGCCAGCAGCAAAGGTAGGACTAGCGGCAGCTCCTACAATGAGCAGTTCTTC. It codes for CASSKGRTSGSSYNEQFF.

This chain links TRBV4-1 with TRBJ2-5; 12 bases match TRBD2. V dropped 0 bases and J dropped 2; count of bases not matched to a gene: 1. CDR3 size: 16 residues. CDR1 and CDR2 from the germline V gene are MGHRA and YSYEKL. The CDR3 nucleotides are TGCGCCAGCAGCCAAGAAGGACTAGCGGGACAAGAGACCCAGTACTTC. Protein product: CASSQEGLAGQETQYF.